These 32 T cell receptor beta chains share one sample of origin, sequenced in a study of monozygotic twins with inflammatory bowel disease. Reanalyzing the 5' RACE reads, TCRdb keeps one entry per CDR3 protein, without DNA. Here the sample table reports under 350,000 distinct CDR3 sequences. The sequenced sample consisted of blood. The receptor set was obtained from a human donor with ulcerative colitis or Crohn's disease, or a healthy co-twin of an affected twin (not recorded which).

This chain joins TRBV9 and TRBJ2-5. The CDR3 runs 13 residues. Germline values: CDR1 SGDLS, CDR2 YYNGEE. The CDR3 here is CASSVSLEETQYF.

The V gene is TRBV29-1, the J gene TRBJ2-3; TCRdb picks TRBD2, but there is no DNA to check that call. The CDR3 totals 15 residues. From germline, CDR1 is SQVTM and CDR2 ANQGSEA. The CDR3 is CSVERLGTRSDTQYF.

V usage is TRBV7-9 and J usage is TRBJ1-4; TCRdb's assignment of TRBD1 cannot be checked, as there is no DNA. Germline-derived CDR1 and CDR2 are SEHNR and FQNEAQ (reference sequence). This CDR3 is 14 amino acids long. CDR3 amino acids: CASSSRDNNEKLFF.

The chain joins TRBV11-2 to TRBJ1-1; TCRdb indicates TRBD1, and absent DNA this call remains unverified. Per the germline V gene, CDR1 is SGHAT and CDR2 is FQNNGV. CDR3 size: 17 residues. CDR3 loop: CASSLGTGDVSDTEAFF.

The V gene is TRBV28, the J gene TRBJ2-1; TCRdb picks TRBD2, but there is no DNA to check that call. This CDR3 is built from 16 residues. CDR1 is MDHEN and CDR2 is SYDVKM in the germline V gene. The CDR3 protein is CASSLASGRPFVEQFF.

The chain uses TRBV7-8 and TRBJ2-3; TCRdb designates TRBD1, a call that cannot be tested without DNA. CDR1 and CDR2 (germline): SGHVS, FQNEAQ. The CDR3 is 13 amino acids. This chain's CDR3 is CASSVSRVDTQYF.

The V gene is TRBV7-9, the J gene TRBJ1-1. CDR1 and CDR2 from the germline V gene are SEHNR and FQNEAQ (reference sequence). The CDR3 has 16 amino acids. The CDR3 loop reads CASSFTIGGEGTEAFF.

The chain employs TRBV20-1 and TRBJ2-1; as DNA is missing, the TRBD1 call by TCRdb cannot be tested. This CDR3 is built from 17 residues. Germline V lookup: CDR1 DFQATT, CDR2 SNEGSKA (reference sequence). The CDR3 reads CSARILAGLPALNEQFF.

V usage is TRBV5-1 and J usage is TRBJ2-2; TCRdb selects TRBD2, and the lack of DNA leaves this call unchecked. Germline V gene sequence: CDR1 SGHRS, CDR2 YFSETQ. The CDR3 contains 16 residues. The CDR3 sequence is CASSLSQGQRTGELFF. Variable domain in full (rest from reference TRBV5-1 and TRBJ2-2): KAGVTQTPRYLIKTRGQQVTLSCSPISGHRSVSWYQQTPGQGLQFLFEYFSETQRNKGNFPGRFSGRQFSNSRSEMNVSTLELGDSALYLCASSLSQGQRTGELFFGEGSRLTVL.

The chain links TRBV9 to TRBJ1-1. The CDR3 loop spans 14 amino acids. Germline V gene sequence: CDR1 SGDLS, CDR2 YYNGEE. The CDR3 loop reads CASSVAARNTEAFF.

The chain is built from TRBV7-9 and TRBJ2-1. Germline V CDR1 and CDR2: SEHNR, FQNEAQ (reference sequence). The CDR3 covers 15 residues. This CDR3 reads CASSLSQRGYNEQFF.

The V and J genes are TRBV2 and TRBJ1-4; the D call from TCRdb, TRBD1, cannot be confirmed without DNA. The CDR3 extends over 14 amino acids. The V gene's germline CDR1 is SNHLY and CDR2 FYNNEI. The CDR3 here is CASTRTGVGEKLFF.

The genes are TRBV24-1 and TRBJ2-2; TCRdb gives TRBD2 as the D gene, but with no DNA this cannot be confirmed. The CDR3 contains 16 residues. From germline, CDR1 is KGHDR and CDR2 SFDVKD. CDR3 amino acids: CATGTSQGFNTGELFF.

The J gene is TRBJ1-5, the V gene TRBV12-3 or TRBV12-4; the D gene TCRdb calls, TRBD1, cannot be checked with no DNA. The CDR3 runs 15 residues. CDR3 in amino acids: CASSSTGGRNQPQHF.

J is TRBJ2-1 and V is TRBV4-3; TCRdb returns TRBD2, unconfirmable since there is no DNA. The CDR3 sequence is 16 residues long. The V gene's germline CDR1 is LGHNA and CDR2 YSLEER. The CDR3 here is CASSQYKLAEYNEQFF.

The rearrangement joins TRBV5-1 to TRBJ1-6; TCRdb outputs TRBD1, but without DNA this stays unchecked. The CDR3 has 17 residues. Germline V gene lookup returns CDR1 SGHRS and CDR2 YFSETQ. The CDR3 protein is CASSLDTSLRGNSPLHF.

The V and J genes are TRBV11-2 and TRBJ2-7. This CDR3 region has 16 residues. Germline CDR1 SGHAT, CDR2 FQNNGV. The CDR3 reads CASSLELAAFTYEQYF. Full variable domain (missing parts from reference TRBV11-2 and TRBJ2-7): EAGVAQSPRYKIIEKRQSVAFWCNPISGHATLYWYQQILGQGPKLLIQFQNNGVVDDSQLPKDRFSAERLKGVDSTLKIQPAKLEDSAVYLCASSLELAAFTYEQYFGPGTRLTVT.

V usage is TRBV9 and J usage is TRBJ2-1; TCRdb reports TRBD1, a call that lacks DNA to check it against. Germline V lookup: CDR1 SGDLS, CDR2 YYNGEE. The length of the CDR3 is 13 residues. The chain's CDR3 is CASSTGAAYEQFF.

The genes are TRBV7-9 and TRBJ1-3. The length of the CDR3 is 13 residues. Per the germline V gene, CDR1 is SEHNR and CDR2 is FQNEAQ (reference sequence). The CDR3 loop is CATLLGGGDTIYF.

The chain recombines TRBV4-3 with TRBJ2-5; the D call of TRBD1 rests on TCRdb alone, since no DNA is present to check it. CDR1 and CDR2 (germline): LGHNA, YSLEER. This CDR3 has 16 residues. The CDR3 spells CASSPSALAGGETQYF.

The CDR3 reads CASSFGGSRNTGELFF. This sequence joins TRBV28 and TRBJ2-2; no DNA is available, so the TRBD2 call from TCRdb remains unchecked. This CDR3 has 16 amino acids. Germline V CDR1 and CDR2: MDHEN, SYDVKM.

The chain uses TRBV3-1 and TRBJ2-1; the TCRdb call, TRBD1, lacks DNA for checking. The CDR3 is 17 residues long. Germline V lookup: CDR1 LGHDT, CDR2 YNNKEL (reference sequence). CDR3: CASSHRTGSPWGNEQFF.

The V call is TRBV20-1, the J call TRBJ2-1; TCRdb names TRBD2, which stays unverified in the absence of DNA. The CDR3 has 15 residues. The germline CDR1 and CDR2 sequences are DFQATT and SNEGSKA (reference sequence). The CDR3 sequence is CSAKGLAGKSNEQFF.

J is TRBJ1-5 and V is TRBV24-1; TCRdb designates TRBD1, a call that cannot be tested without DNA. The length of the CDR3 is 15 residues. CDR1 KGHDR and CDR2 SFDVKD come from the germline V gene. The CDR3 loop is CATSDWDTDRGAQHF.

The CDR3 sequence is CASSTGTASSYEQYF. V and J are TRBV7-8 and TRBJ2-7; absent DNA, TCRdb's TRBD1 call cannot be checked. This CDR3 spans 15 amino acids. The germline V gene has CDR1 SGHVS and CDR2 FQNEAQ.

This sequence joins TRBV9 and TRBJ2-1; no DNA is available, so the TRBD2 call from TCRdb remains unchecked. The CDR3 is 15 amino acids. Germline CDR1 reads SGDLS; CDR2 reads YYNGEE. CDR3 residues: CASSRASGGRNEQFF.

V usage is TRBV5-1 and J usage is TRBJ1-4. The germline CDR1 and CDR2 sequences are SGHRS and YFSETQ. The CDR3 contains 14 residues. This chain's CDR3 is CASSGTAFNEKLFF.

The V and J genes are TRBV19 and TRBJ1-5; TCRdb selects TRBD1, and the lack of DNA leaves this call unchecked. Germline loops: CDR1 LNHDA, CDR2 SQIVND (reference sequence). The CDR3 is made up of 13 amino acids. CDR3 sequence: CASSRGPDQPQHF.

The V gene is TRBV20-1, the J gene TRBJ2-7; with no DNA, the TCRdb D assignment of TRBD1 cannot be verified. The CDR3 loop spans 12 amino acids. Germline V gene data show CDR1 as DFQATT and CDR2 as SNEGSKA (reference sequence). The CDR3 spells CSAPDRTYEQYF.

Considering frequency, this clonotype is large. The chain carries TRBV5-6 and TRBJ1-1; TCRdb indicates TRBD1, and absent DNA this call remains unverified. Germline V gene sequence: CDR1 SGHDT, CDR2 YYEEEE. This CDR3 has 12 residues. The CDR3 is CASSLRGTEAFF.

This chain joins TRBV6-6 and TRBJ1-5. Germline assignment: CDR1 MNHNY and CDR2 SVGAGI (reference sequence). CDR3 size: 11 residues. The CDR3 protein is CASSPSQPQHF.

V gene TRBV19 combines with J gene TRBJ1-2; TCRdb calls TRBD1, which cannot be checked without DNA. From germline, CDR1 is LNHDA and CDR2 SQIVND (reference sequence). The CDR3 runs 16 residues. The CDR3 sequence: CASSRAGTGEKSGYTF. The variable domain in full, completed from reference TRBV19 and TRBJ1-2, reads DGGITQSPKYLFRKEGQNVTLSCEQNLNHDAMYWYRQDPGQGLRLIYYSQIVNDFQKGDIAEGYSVSREKKESFPLTVTSAQKNPTAFYLCASSRAGTGEKSGYTFGSGTRLTVV.